The rows below give T cell receptor beta chains drawn from one sample of a study of T cells in localized non-small cell lung cancer. Produced via immunoSEQ multiplex PCR; TCRdb's table is partial and in-frame only. This sample has about 43,000 clones; roughly 91% occur once, and the top ten carry 10% to 13%. The sample consisted of PBMCs, taken before any cancer treatment. All receptors come from a woman between 35 and 75 years old with stage II lung adenocarcinoma. Both conserved end residues are part of each CDR3. The D gene is left open where the match is weak. Clone size is stated in some rows and not others, as once, few, many or a class when expanded.

size,D,V,J,DNA,CDR3
.,.,TRBV6-5,TRBJ1-3,TGTGCCAGCAGAGCCCTTAAGGGAGCCGGAAACACCATATATTTT,CASRALKGAGNTIYF
.,TRBD1,TRBV28,TRBJ1-4,TGTGCCAGCAGTACCGGGACAGGTGGGGAAAAACTGTTTTTT,CASSTGTGGEKLFF
few,.,TRBV10-1,TRBJ2-6,TGCGCCAGCAGTGAAGGGGTTTCTGGGGCCAACGTCCTGACTTTC,CASSEGVSGANVLTF
.,TRBD1,TRBV7-6,TRBJ1-2,TGTGCCAGCAGCCTAGGACAGGACTATGGCTACACCTTC,CASSLGQDYGYTF
once,.,TRBV29-1,TRBJ2-1,TGCAGCGTTGAAGATCATTACAATGAACAGTTCTTC,CSVEDHYNEQFF
.,TRBD2,TRBV6-1,TRBJ2-3,TGTGCCAGCAGTGAAAGCGGGGGATTAAGCACAGATACGCAGTATTTT,CASSESGGLSTDTQYF
.,.,TRBV6-4,TRBJ2-7,TGTGCCAGCAGTGAAACAGGGATCCGGTCGGAGCAGTACTTC,CASSETGIRSEQYF
.,.,TRBV4-1,TRBJ2-2,TGCGCCAGCAGCCCTCACCCCAGGGCCGGGGAGCTGTTTTTT,CASSPHPRAGELFF
.,TRBD1,TRBV4-1,TRBJ1-2,TGCGCCAGCAGCCAAGAGTGGACAGGGGATCACTATGGCTACACCTTC,CASSQEWTGDHYGYTF
once,.,TRBV5-5,TRBJ2-1,TGTGCCAGCAGCTTAGGACAGTTTAGCTCCTACAATGAGCAGTTCTTC,CASSLGQFSSYNEQFF
.,.,TRBV6-5,TRBJ2-3,TGTGCCAGCCGGGCTTTTTCCCGCACAGATACGCAGTATTTT,CASRAFSRTDTQYF